This TCR beta chain derives from a study of blood T cell repertoires in COVID-19. In the study overall: Spain, Italy and the United States supplied samples that represented acute and convalescent COVID-19. PBMCs, B-cell-depleted T cells, or T cells were the source of the cDNA or gDNA that made up the material.

V lost 1 base and J 4 bases, leaving 14 bases between the germline ends. This CDR3 region has 15 residues. The germline V gene has CDR1 MNHEY and CDR2 SMNVEV (reference sequence). In the original workflow: Nucleated cell number was recorded as an estimate derived from reference gene primer amplification. This table comes from immunoSEQ multiplex PCR, and its TCRdb copy is limited to in-frame clones, with some not included. D and trimming come from the DNA, and the V and J calls and clone size come from that table. This sample has about 250,000 clones, with around 82% found just once. The sequence was obtained from an elderly man with acute or convalescent COVID-19. The chain carries TRBV27 and TRBJ2-7, with D possibly TRBD2 on 6 matching bases. The material sequenced was peripheral blood. CDR3: CASSLYGGEAYEQYF. The DNA of the CDR3 is TGTGCCAGCAGTTTATACGGGGGTGAGGCTTACGAGCAGTACTTC.